A selection of T cell receptor beta chains follows, all from one sample in a study of blood T cell repertoires in COVID-19. The data were produced by immunoSEQ multiplex PCR, yet TCRdb's version contains in-frame clones alone and is incomplete. The sample consists of a few hundred thousand clones, 87% of them appearing once. The sequencing input was peripheral blood. The receptors were sampled from a man aged 50-59 years with active or convalescent COVID-19. CDR3s include the opening cysteine and the closing phenylalanine or tryptophan. The order of the fields is J gene, V gene, clone size, D gene, CDR3 protein, CDR3 DNA. The D gene is left open where the match is weak. Expanded clones are given a class, and other clones once, few, many or no size at all.

>TRBJ1-5|TRBV28|.|TRBD1
CASSFQDRGNQPQHF
TGTGCCAGCAGTTTCCAGGACAGGGGCAATCAGCCCCAGCATTTT
>TRBJ1-3|TRBV18|.|.
CASSKEGIGNTIYF
TGTGCCAGCTCAAAGGAGGGGATTGGAAACACCATATATTTT
>TRBJ2-7|TRBV3-1/TRBV3-2|.|TRBD1
CASSPTGIKTYEQYF
TGTGCCAGCAGCCCGACAGGGATTAAGACCTACGAGCAGTACTTC
>TRBJ2-1|TRBV15|.|TRBD2
CATSTSGRGSYNEQFF
TGTGCCACCAGCACCAGCGGGAGAGGCTCCTACAATGAGCAGTTCTTC
>TRBJ2-1|TRBV2|.|TRBD2
CASSVTGLDPSNEQFF
TGTGCCAGCAGTGTCACGGGACTAGACCCCTCCAATGAGCAGTTCTTC
>TRBJ1-1|TRBV7-2|.|.
CASSLGIRGDTEAFF
TGTGCCAGCAGCTTGGGGATCCGCGGGGACACTGAAGCTTTCTTT
>TRBJ1-1|TRBV28|.|.
CASSLLERQMNTEAFF
TGTGCCAGCAGTTTATTGGAGAGACAGATGAACACTGAAGCTTTCTTT
>TRBJ2-1|TRBV19|once|TRBD2
CASRTSGLYNEQFF
TGTGCCAGTAGGACTAGCGGATTATACAATGAGCAGTTCTTC
>TRBJ2-7|TRBV3-1/TRBV3-2|once|TRBD2
CASSPWTSGGSPYEQYF
TGTGCCAGCAGCCCGTGGACTAGCGGGGGTTCCCCCTACGAGCAGTACTTC
>TRBJ1-5|TRBV7-2|.|TRBD1
CASSMRQGSQPQHF
TGTGCCAGCAGCATGAGACAGGGTAGCCAGCCCCAGCATTTT
>TRBJ2-3|TRBV13|.|TRBD2
CASSRGGLAGVSTQYF
TGTGCCAGCAGCCGAGGGGGACTAGCGGGAGTGAGTACGCAGTATTTT
>TRBJ2-7|TRBV28|.|TRBD1
CASSLTGGSYEQYF
TGTGCCAGCAGTTTAACAGGGGGCTCCTACGAGCAGTACTTC
>TRBJ1-2|TRBV19|.|.
CASSTTLYGYTF
TGTGCCAGTAGTACGACACTCTATGGCTACACCTTC
>TRBJ1-4|TRBV28|.|TRBD1
CASSYHGTGGEKLFF
TGTGCCAGCAGCTATCACGGGACAGGGGGAGAAAAACTGTTTTTT
>TRBJ1-3|TRBV10-3|.|.
CAISEAGTGNTIYF
TGTGCCATCAGTGAAGCCGGGACTGGAAACACCATATATTTT
>TRBJ2-7|TRBV5-1|.|.
CASSLGQGGYEQYF
TGCGCCAGCAGCTTGGGACAGGGAGGCTACGAGCAGTACTTC
>TRBJ2-2|TRBV6-5|once|.
CASSLRLSGELFF
TGTGCCAGCAGTTTGCGACTCAGCGGGGAGCTGTTTTTT
>TRBJ1-3|TRBV5-1|.|.
CASSLDLGGTGNTIYF
TGCGCCAGCAGCCTAGACCTGGGGGGAACAGGAAACACCATATATTTT
>TRBJ1-4|TRBV10-2|.|TRBD1
CASSPGLTGEFF
TGCGCCAGCAGTCCCGGACTGACAGGGGAGTTTTTT
>TRBJ2-5|TRBV24-1|.|TRBD2
CATGGGLAGPKETQYF
TGTGCCACGGGGGGGGGACTAGCGGGACCGAAAGAGACCCAGTACTTC
>TRBJ2-5|TRBV28|.|.
CASSLTRQETQYF
TGTGCCAGCAGTTTAACGCGACAAGAGACCCAGTACTTC
>TRBJ1-5|TRBV7-2|.|.
CASSPGSNQPQHF
TGTGCCAGCAGCCCAGGTAGCAATCAGCCCCAGCATTTT
>TRBJ1-2|TRBV6-5|.|.
CASSKQGRGVGYTF
TGTGCCAGCAGTAAACAGGGACGGGGCGTCGGCTACACCTTC
>TRBJ2-3|TRBV7-3|once|TRBD1
CASSSSGQGTDTQYF
TGTGCCAGCAGCTCATCGGGACAGGGGACAGATACGCAGTATTTT
>TRBJ2-2|TRBV28|.|TRBD1
CASSPQGEGTGELFF
TGTGCCAGCAGTCCCCAGGGGGAAGGCACCGGGGAGCTGTTTTTT
>TRBJ1-2|TRBV6-1|.|TRBD1
CASSDAPGTGETIGYTF
TGTGCCAGCAGTGACGCTCCCGGGACAGGGGAAACTATAGGCTACACCTTC
>TRBJ1-2|TRBV2|few|.
CASGELLSVGYTF
TGTGCCAGCGGGGAGTTGTTGTCGGTTGGCTACACCTTC
>TRBJ1-1|TRBV5-1|once|TRBD1
CASSSRTGGATEAFF
TGCGCCAGCAGCTCACGGACAGGGGGAGCGACTGAAGCTTTCTTT
>TRBJ1-1|TRBV3-1/TRBV3-2|.|.
CASSQARETEAFF
TGTGCCAGCAGCCAAGCCCGGGAAACTGAAGCTTTCTTT
>TRBJ2-1|TRBV5-5|.|TRBD1
CASSLGQGVDNEQFF
TGTGCCAGCAGCTTGGGACAGGGGGTCGACAATGAGCAGTTCTTC
>TRBJ1-1|TRBV19|once|.
CASSIGGNTEAFF
TGTGCCAGTAGTATAGGAGGAAACACTGAAGCTTTCTTT
>TRBJ2-7|TRBV2|.|TRBD2
CATLAGISSDEQYF
TGTGCCACCCTAGCGGGAATTTCTAGCGACGAGCAGTACTTC
>TRBJ1-1|TRBV30|.|.
CAWDRSWGGNFRTEAFF
TGTGCCTGGGATCGTTCATGGGGGGGGAACTTTAGGACTGAAGCTTTCTTT
>TRBJ2-3|TRBV5-1|.|TRBD2
CASSLGLAGATDTQYF
TGCGCCAGCAGCTTGGGGCTAGCGGGAGCCACAGATACGCAGTATTTT
>TRBJ2-3|TRBV2|.|TRBD2
CAGQRERLDTQYF
TGTGCCGGGCAGCGGGAGAGGTTGGATACGCAGTATTTT
>TRBJ2-3|TRBV9|.|.
CASSVDGPGTDTQYF
TGTGCCAGCAGCGTAGACGGTCCGGGGACAGATACGCAGTATTTT
>TRBJ2-5|TRBV30|.|TRBD1
CAWSRGDRDQETQYF
TGTGCCTGGAGTAGGGGGGACAGGGACCAAGAGACCCAGTACTTC